The 5 T cell receptor beta chains in this list originate from one sample, sequenced in a study of OX40 agonist ivuxolimab in advanced cancers. TCRdb's copy holds only in-frame clones and misses some; the assay was immunoSEQ multiplex PCR. The data hold 52,000 or so clones, with roughly 87% observed a single time. Sequenced material: CD4+ or CD8+ T cells sorted from blood, taken in a trial of the OX40 agonist ivuxolimab. These receptors all stem from an adult with an advanced solid tumor such as melanoma, head and neck, liver or kidney cancer.

This chain connects TRBV6-1 to TRBJ1-4; TRBD1 agrees at 9 bases. The trim removed 2 bases at V and 7 bases at J, leaving 5 bases unmatched. Germline-derived CDR1 and CDR2 are MNHNS and SASEGT. This CDR3 is 15 amino acids long. CDR3 loop: CASSELGTGSEKLFF. In DNA, the CDR3 is TGTGCCAGCAGTGAACTGGGGACAGGGAGTGAAAAACTGTTTTTT.

This rearrangement joins TRBV7-5 to TRBJ1-2. TRBV7-5 is marked as a pseudogene. CDR3 length: 12 residues. CDR3 sequence: CASSDLSYGYTF. The CDR3 DNA is TGTGCCAGCAGCGACTTAAGCTATGGCTACACCTTC.

The chain joins TRBV23-1 to TRBJ2-3; the D is unclear. TRBV23-1 is treated as an ORF (open reading frame) with a function not yet certain. This CDR3 is 11 amino acids long. The V gene lost 2 bases and the J gene lost 5 bases, with 2 bases spanning the gap. The CDR3 nucleotides are TGCGCCAGCAGTCAACGAGATACGCAGTATTTT. It encodes CASSQRDTQYF.

V usage is TRBV11-3 and J usage is TRBJ2-3, with 9 bases lining up with TRBD2. The germline CDR1 and CDR2 sequences are SGHNT and YENEEA. J lost 2 bases, V lost 3 bases, and 12 bases had no gene match. CDR3 length: 18 residues. DNA of the CDR3: TGTGCCAGCAGCTTCGGCGGGCTAGCGGGGATACACACAGATACGCAGTATTTT. This translates into CASSFGGLAGIHTDTQYF.

This clone was seen just once. The chain is built from TRBV5-1 and TRBJ2-7, with 9 nucleotides matching TRBD1. J gave up 5 bases and V 0 bases, and 12 bases lay outside the gene matches. The CDR3 has 17 amino acids. The germline V gene encodes CDR1 SGHRS and CDR2 YFSETQ. CDR3 bases: TGCGCCAGCAGCTTGGACGCCTCCGGGACAGGGCTCAACGAGCAGTACTTC. Amino acids: CASSLDASGTGLNEQYF.